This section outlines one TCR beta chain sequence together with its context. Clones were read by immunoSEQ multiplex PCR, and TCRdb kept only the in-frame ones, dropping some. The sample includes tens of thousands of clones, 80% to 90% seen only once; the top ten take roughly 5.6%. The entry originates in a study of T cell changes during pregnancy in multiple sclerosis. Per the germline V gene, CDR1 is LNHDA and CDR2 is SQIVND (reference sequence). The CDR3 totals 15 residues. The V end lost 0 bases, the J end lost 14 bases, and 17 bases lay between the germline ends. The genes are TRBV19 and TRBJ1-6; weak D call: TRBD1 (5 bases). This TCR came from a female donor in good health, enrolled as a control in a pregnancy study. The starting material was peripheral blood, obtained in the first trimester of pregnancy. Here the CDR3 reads CASSIDDSGEAALHF. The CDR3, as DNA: TGTGCCAGTAGTATAGACGACAGTGGTGAGGCGGCCCTCCACTTT.